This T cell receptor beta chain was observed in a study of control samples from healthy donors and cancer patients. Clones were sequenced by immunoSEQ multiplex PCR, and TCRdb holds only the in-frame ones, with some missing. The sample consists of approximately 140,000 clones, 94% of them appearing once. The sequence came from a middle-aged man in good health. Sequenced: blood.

The CDR3 protein is CASSELGTSGEQYF. CDR3 in DNA: TGTGCCAGCAGTGAATTAGGGACCTCAGGGGAGCAGTACTTC. The chain is built from TRBV2 and TRBJ2-7; tentatively, D is TRBD1 or TRBD2 (5 bases each). The CDR3 runs to 14 residues. Trimming took off 2 bases at V and 7 bases at J, with 15 bases between the two ends. Per germline, CDR1 SNHLY and CDR2 FYNNEI.